The clone carrying this T cell receptor (beta chain) was seen at least ten times. This sample was taken from a study of shared clonotypes between healthy human individuals. CDR3 length: 20 amino acids. The V gene's germline CDR1 is SGHTA and CDR2 FQGTGA. The V gene lost 5 bases and the J gene lost 0 bases, with 29 bases spanning the gap. The data were produced by immunoSEQ multiplex PCR, yet TCRdb's version contains in-frame clones alone and is incomplete. The sample has 1,100,000 or so clones, about 80% seen once. Input material: memory CD4+ T cells from PBMCs. Specified subset: CD45RA-negative fraction. V is TRBV7-3 and J is TRBJ2-7; D is uncertain. This TCR came from a young man in good health. Some clones in this sample may be carry-over from other donors' samples. CDR3 bases: TGTGCCAGCAGCCCTTGGGTCCCAAGGACGATAAAAGCGAGCTCCTACGAGCAGTACTTC. Its protein product is CASSPWVPRTIKASSYEQYF. The full variable domain, its missing parts supplied by reference TRBV7-3 and TRBJ2-7, is GAGVSQTPSNKVTEKGKYVELRCDPISGHTALYWYRQSLGQGPEFLIYFQGTGAADDSGLPNDRFFAVRPEGSVSTLKIQRTERGDSAVYLCASSPWVPRTIKASSYEQYFGPGTRLTVT.